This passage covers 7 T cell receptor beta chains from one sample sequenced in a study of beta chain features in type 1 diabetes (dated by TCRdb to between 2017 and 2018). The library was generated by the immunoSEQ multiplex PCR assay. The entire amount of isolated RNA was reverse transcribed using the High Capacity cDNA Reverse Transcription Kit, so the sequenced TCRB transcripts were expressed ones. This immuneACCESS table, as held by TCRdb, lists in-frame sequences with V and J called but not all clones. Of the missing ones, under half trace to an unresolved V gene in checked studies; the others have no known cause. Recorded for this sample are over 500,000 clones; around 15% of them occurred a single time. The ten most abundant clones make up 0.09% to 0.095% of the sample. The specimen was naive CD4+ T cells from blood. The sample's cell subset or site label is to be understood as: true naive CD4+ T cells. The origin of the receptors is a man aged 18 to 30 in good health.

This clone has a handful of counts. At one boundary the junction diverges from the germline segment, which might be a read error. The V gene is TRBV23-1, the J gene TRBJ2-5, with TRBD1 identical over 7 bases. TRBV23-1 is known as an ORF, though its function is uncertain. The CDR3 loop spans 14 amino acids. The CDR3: CASSWGQHQETQYF. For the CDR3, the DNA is TGTGCCAGCAGCTGGGGACAGCATCAAGAGACCCAGTACTTC.

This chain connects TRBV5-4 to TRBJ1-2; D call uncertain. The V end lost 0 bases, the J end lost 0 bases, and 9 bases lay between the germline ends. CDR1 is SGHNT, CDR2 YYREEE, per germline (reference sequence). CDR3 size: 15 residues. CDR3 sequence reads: CASSLGVLANYGYTF. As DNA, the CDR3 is TGTGCCAGCAGCTTGGGTGTGTTAGCTAACTATGGCTACACCTTC. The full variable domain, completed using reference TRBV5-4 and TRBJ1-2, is ETGVTQSPTHLIKTRGQQVTLRCSSQSGHNTVSWYQQALGQGPQFIFQYYREEENGRGNFPPRFSGLQFPNYSSELNVNALELDDSALYLCASSLGVLANYGYTFGSGTRLTVV.

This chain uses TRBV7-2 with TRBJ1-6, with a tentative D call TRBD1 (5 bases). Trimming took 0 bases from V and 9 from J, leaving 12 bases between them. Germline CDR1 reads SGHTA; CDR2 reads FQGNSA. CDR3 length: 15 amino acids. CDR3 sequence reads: CASSLAQGWVSPLHF. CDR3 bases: TGTGCCAGCAGCTTAGCCCAGGGATGGGTTTCACCCCTCCACTTT.

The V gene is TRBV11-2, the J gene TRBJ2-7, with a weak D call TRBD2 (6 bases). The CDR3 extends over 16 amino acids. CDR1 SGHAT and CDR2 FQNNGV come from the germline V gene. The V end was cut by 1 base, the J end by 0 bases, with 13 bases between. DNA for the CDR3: TGTGCCAGCAGCTTAGTCGGTAGCGGAGCCTCCTACGAGCAGTACTTC. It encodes CASSLVGSGASYEQYF.

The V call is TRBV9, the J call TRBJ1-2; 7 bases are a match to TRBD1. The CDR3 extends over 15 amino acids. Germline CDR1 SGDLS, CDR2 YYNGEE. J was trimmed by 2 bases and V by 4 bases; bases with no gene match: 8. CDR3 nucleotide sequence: TGTGCCAGCAGCCTACAAGGGACAGTCAACTATGGCTACACCTTC. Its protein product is CASSLQGTVNYGYTF.

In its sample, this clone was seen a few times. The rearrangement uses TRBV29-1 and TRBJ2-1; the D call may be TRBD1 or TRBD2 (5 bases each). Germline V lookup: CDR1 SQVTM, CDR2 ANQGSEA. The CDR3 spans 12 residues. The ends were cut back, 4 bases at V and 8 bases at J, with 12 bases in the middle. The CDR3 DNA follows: TGCAGCGTTGGCCAGGGACGCCATGAGCAGTTCTTC. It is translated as CSVGQGRHEQFF.

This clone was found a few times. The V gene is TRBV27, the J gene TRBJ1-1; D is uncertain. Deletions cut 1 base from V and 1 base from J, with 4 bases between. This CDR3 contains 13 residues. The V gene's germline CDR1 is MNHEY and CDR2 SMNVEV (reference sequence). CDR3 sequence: CASSLYGNTEAFF. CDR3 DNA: TGTGCCAGCAGTTTATACGGGAACACTGAAGCTTTCTTT.